The 4 T cell receptor beta chains below all came from one sample that was sequenced in a study of cytomegalovirus exposure and HLA in healthy donors. With 60 Vbeta and 13 Jbeta primers, the PCR was carried out. Sequenced by immunoSEQ multiplex PCR; TCRdb stores in-frame clones only, minus some. The sample lists under 90,000 clones; roughly 80% were seen once. Sequencing used PBMCs. Every receptor here comes from a man aged 40-50 years in good health and CMV-seronegative.

The chain links TRBV5-1 to TRBJ1-3, with TRBD1 matching 8 bases. Germline CDR1 is SGHRS and CDR2 is YFSETQ. V was pared by 4 bases and J by 0 bases, with 6 bases of the junction left unmatched. The CDR3 length is 16 residues. In nucleotides, the CDR3 is TGCGCCAGCAGCCGAACAGGGGGGAGCTCTGGAAACACCATATATTTT. Protein product: CASSRTGGSSGNTIYF. The whole variable domain, remainder taken from reference TRBV5-1 and TRBJ1-3, is KAGVTQTPRYLIKTRGQQVTLSCSPISGHRSVSWYQQTPGQGLQFLFEYFSETQRNKGNFPGRFSGRQFSNSRSEMNVSTLELGDSALYLCASSRTGGSSGNTIYFGEGSWLTVV.

The chain is built from TRBV28 and TRBJ1-1; TRBD1 matches at 8 bases. Germline V gene sequence: CDR1 MDHEN, CDR2 SYDVKM. The CDR3 contains 14 residues. With 4 bases clipped from V and 4 bases from J, the junction kept 5 bases outside the gene matches. CDR3 amino acids: CASSYRGKSTEAFF. The CDR3 bases are TGTGCCAGCAGTTACAGGGGGAAAAGCACTGAAGCTTTCTTT.

The chain combines TRBV13 with TRBJ2-5; D ambiguous. This CDR3 region has 13 residues. V was trimmed by 7 bases and J by 1 base, leaving 10 bases between them. The germline CDR1 and CDR2 sequences are PRHDT and FYEKMQ (reference sequence). The CDR3 region is CASNQYSQETQYF. CDR3 nucleotides: TGTGCCAGCAACCAATACTCCCAAGAGACCCAGTACTTC.

This chain joins TRBV6-5 and TRBJ1-1; 7 bases map to TRBD1. Germline lookup yields CDR1 MNHEY and CDR2 SVGAGI. This CDR3 comprises 15 residues. Trimming took 6 bases from V and 1 from J; bases not matched to a gene: 8. CDR3 sequence reads: CASRPRDSWNTEAFF. The CDR3 region has the DNA TGTGCCAGCAGGCCCCGGGACAGCTGGAACACTGAAGCTTTCTTT.